What follows are 21 T cell receptor beta chains derived from one specimen sequenced in a study of blood T cell repertoires in COVID-19. The data were produced by immunoSEQ multiplex PCR, yet TCRdb's version contains in-frame clones alone and is incomplete. The sample has over 100,000 clones; 60% to 75% are singletons. Sequenced: peripheral blood. The receptors derive from a woman aged 70 to 79 with acute or convalescent COVID-19.

The J gene is TRBJ1-2, the V gene TRBV29-1; D is perhaps TRBD1 (5 bases). CDR3 size: 12 residues. The V end lost 3 bases, the J end lost 4 bases, and 9 bases lay between the germline ends. The germline CDR1 and CDR2 sequences are SQVTM and ANQGSEA. This chain's CDR3 is CSVDIGGYGYTF. CDR3 in DNA: TGCAGCGTTGACATCGGGGGCTATGGCTACACCTTC. Complete variable domain (other parts from reference TRBV29-1 and TRBJ1-2): SAVISQKPSRDICQRGTSLTIQCQVDSQVTMMFWYRQQPGQSLTLIATANQGSEATYESGFVIDKFPISRPNLTFSTLTVSNMSPEDSSIYLCSVDIGGYGYTFGSGTRLTVV.

This clone is a singleton in its sample. The chain couples TRBV10-1 to TRBJ2-1; D might be TRBD2 (6 bases). The CDR3 spans 15 residues. V lost 3 bases to trimming and J lost 2 bases, with 11 bases between them. Per the germline V gene, CDR1 is WNHNN and CDR2 is SYGVQD (reference sequence). The CDR3 coding sequence is TGCGCCAGCAGTGAACCGGGAGATCCCTACAATGAGCAGTTCTTC. This translates into CASSEPGDPYNEQFF.

This chain uses TRBV7-2 with TRBJ2-5; 10 bases agree with TRBD2. Germline-derived CDR1 and CDR2 are SGHTA and FQGNSA. After removal of 1 base from V and 5 bases from J, the junction contained 4 bases not matched to a gene. This CDR3 is built from 15 residues. The CDR3 spells CASSLGAGGLETQYF. The CDR3 coding sequence is TGTGCCAGCAGCTTAGGAGCGGGGGGGCTGGAGACCCAGTACTTC.

The chain recombines TRBV5-1 with TRBJ1-1; perhaps TRBD1 as D (6 bases). V lost 7 bases and J 3 bases, leaving 10 bases between the germline ends. Germline V gene lookup returns CDR1 SGHRS and CDR2 YFSETQ. The CDR3 sequence is 12 residues long. As DNA, the CDR3 is TGCGCCAGCCAGGGGTGGGACACTGAAGCTTTCTTT. Protein product: CASQGWDTEAFF.

The rearrangement joins TRBV2 to TRBJ2-5; D may be TRBD1 (6 bases). Trimming removed 3 bases from V and 5 bases from J, with 7 bases in between. Germline CDR1 reads SNHLY; CDR2 reads FYNNEI. The CDR3 is 12 residues long. This chain's CDR3 is CASSDQGETQYF. CDR3 sequence (DNA): TGTGCCAGCAGTGACCAGGGGGAGACCCAGTACTTC. The variable domain in full, completed from reference TRBV2 and TRBJ2-5, reads EPEVTQTPSHQVTQMGQEVILRCVPISNHLYFYWYRQILGQKVEFLVSFYNNEISEKSEIFDDQFSVERPDGSNFTLKIRSTKLEDSAMYFCASSDQGETQYFGPGTRLLVL.

CDR3 protein: CASSPFDGATEAFF. CDR3 coding DNA: TGTGCCAGCAGTCCCTTCGACGGAGCCACTGAAGCTTTCTTT. V is TRBV6-5 and J is TRBJ1-1; no clear D gene. CDR3 length: 14 residues. V was clipped by 5 bases and J by 4 bases, with 14 bases between them. Looked up from germline, CDR1 is MNHEY and CDR2 is SVGAGI.

The gene calls are TRBV6-5 and TRBJ2-3; D is unclear. The V end lost 11 bases, the J end lost 5 bases, and 14 bases lay between the germline ends. CDR3 size: 12 residues. The germline V gene encodes CDR1 MNHEY and CDR2 SVGAGI. DNA of the CDR3: TGTGCCTCCGGTGATTATGGAGATACGCAGTATTTT. This sequence encodes CASGDYGDTQYF.

The chain recombines TRBV9 with TRBJ1-2; perhaps TRBD1 as D (5 bases). V was pared by 5 bases and J by 4 bases, with 12 bases between. The CDR3 length is 13 residues. Germline CDR1 is SGDLS and CDR2 is YYNGEE. The CDR3 nucleotides read TGTGCCAGCAGGGGCGACAGAGTCTATGGCTACACCTTC. Translating it yields CASRGDRVYGYTF.

This clone occurred once. The chain has TRBV7-8 and TRBJ1-2; maybe TRBD1 (6 bases). CDR3 length: 13 amino acids. Germline-derived CDR1 and CDR2 are SGHVS and FQNEAQ. V lost 6 bases to trimming and J lost 8 bases, with 16 bases between them. The CDR3 region is CASRQVSGVGYTF. CDR3 in DNA: TGTGCCAGCAGACAAGTGTCAGGGGTGGGCTACACCTTC.

V gene TRBV4-3 combines with J gene TRBJ2-3; D unresolved. V shed 0 bases and J shed 4 bases, with 8 bases lying between them. CDR1 is LGHNA, CDR2 YSLEER, per germline. The CDR3 contains 14 residues. The CDR3, as DNA: TGCGCCAGCAGCCAAGATAGAGTTGCAGATACGCAGTATTTT. It yields the protein CASSQDRVADTQYF.

The V and J genes are TRBV9 and TRBJ2-6; 10 bases fit TRBD1. V lost 3 bases to trimming and J lost 2 bases; unmatched junction nucleotides: 8. This CDR3 contains 18 residues. Germline V CDR1 and CDR2: SGDLS, YYNGEE. CDR3 amino acids: CASSGTTGGAAGANVLTF. The CDR3 DNA reads as TGTGCCAGCAGCGGAACGACAGGGGGCGCCGCTGGGGCCAACGTCCTGACTTTC.

This rearrangement joins TRBV30 to TRBJ2-1; a possible D gene is TRBD2 (5 bases). The CDR3 is 14 residues long. Deletions cut 2 bases from V and 3 bases from J, with 11 bases between. The V gene's germline CDR1 is GTSNPN and CDR2 SVGIG (reference sequence). Here the CDR3 reads CAWSSQSGYNEQFF. For the CDR3, the DNA is TGTGCCTGGAGTTCCCAGAGCGGCTACAATGAGCAGTTCTTC.

The V call is TRBV19, the J call TRBJ1-3; D call uncertain. Germline V gene data show CDR1 as LNHDA and CDR2 as SQIVND (reference sequence). V lost 3 bases to trimming and J lost 0 bases, with 12 bases between them. The CDR3 runs 16 residues. DNA for the CDR3: TGTGCCAGTAGTATTCGAGTCTCCAACTCTGGAAACACCATATATTTT. Its translation is CASSIRVSNSGNTIYF.

The V and J genes are TRBV5-1 and TRBJ2-7; 8 bases line up with TRBD1. The CDR3 extends over 13 amino acids. From germline, CDR1 is SGHRS and CDR2 YFSETQ. V gave up 4 bases and J gave up 7 bases; unmatched junction bases: 7. The CDR3 region has the DNA TGCGCCAGCAGCCTCCGGACAGGGCGGGAGCAGTACTTC. Translating it yields CASSLRTGREQYF.

The gene calls are TRBV20-1 and TRBJ1-1; D gene unclear. The germline V and J ends were trimmed by 2 bases and 2 bases, with 3 bases remaining between them. Germline V gene data show CDR1 as DFQATT and CDR2 as SNEGSKA (reference sequence). The CDR3 is 11 residues long. CDR3 coding DNA: TGCAGTGCTAGATCTAACACTGAAGCTTTCTTT. It yields the protein CSARSNTEAFF.

V and J are TRBV29-1 and TRBJ2-1; TRBD1 aligns across 10 bases. The CDR3 has 12 amino acids. Trimming removed 7 bases from V and 9 bases from J; junction bases left unmatched: 6. Germline values: CDR1 SQVTM, CDR2 ANQGSEA. CDR3 coding DNA: TGCAGCGGACAGGGGGCTTATGTTGAGCAGTTCTTC. This gives the protein CSGQGAYVEQFF.

This clone was detected only a few times. J is TRBJ1-1 and V is TRBV6-1, with TRBD1 as a possible D gene (5 bases). V was cut by 2 bases and J by 4 bases, with 14 bases left in between. CDR3 size: 15 residues. Germline V gene sequence: CDR1 MNHNS, CDR2 SASEGT. The CDR3 loop reads CASSERGGTSTEAFF. CDR3 nucleotides: TGTGCCAGCAGTGAACGGGGGGGGACGAGCACTGAAGCTTTCTTT.

J is TRBJ1-1 and V is TRBV5-1; 7 bases line up with TRBD1. V was pared by 1 base and J by 5 bases, with 8 bases of the junction left unmatched. The CDR3 is made up of 15 amino acids. CDR1 SGHRS and CDR2 YFSETQ come from the germline V gene. CDR3 region: CASSLNSGGNTEAFF. DNA of the CDR3: TGCGCCAGCAGCTTGAATTCAGGGGGAAATACTGAAGCTTTCTTT.

V is TRBV19 and J is TRBJ1-6; D is perhaps TRBD1 (6 bases). The length of the CDR3 is 12 residues. Trimming pared 9 bases from V and 8 bases from J, leaving 11 bases between. Germline assignment: CDR1 LNHDA and CDR2 SQIVND (reference sequence). The CDR3 DNA follows: TGTGCCAGATTAGGGGGGGATTCACCCCTCCACTTT. Protein: CARLGGDSPLHF.

This clone was picked up a small number of times. The chain has TRBV5-4 and TRBJ2-1; 10 nucleotides line up with TRBD1. CDR3 size: 15 residues. The trim removed 1 base at V and 4 bases at J, leaving 2 bases unmatched. Per the germline V gene, CDR1 is SGHNT and CDR2 is YYREEE (reference sequence). The CDR3 loop reads CASSLRTGGYNEQFF. The CDR3 DNA reads as TGTGCCAGCAGCTTGCGGACAGGGGGGTACAATGAGCAGTTCTTC.

Remarks on this clone: This sample includes further DNA sequences coding for the same CDR3. The chain combines TRBV20-1 with TRBJ2-2; weak D call: TRBD1 (5 bases). This CDR3 has 11 residues. V gave up 6 bases and J gave up 6 bases, with 8 bases separating them. Germline V gives CDR1 DFQATT, CDR2 SNEGSKA (reference sequence). CDR3 nucleotide sequence: TGCAGTGCAGGGGCCCCCGGGGAGCTGTTTTTT. Encoded protein: CSAGAPGELFF.